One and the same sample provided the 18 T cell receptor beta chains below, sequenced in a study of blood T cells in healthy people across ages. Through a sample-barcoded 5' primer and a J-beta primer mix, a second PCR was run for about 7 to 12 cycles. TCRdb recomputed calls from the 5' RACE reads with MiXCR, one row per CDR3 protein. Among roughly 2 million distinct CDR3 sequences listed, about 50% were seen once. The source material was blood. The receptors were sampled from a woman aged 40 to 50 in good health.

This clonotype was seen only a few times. Here the CDR3 DNA reads TGTGCCAGCAGTTACCCCCAGGGGGGTGGCTACACCTTC. The encoded protein is CASSYPQGGGYTF. The rearrangement joins TRBV6-6 to TRBJ1-2; the match to TRBD1 covers 7 bases. There are 13 residues in the CDR3. V dropped 2 bases and J dropped 7; count of bases not matched to a gene: 4. Germline assignment: CDR1 MNHNY and CDR2 SVGAGI (reference sequence).

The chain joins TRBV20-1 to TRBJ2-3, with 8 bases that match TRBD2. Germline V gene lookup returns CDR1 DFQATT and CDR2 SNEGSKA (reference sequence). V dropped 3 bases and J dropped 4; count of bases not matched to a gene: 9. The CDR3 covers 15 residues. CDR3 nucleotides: TGCAGTGCTAGGTTACCAGCGGGGGCTGCAGATACGCAGTATTTT. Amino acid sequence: CSARLPAGAADTQYF.

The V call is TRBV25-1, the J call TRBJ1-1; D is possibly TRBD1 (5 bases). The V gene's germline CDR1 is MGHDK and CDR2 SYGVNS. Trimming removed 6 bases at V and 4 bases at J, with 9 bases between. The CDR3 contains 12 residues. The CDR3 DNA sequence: TGTGCCAGCAGATCGGGGGGCACTGAAGCTTTCTTT. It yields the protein CASRSGGTEAFF.

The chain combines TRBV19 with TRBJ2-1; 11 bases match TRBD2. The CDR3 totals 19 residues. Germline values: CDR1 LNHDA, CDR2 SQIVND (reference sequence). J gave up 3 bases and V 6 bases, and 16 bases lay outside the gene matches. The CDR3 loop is CASRGDRELAGAYYNEQFF. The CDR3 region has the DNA TGTGCCAGTAGGGGGGACAGGGAACTAGCGGGGGCCTACTACAATGAGCAGTTCTTC.

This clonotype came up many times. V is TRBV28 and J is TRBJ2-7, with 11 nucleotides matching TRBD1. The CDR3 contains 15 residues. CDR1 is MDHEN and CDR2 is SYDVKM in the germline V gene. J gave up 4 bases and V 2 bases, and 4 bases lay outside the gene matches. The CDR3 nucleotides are TGTGCCAGCAGTTTAACCGGGACAGGGGGATACGAGCAGTACTTC. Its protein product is CASSLTGTGGYEQYF.

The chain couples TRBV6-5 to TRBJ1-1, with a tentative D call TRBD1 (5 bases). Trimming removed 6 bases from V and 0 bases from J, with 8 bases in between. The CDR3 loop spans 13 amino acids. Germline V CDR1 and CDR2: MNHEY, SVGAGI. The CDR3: CASRFRVNTEAFF. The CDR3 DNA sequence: TGTGCCAGCAGGTTCAGGGTGAACACTGAAGCTTTCTTT.

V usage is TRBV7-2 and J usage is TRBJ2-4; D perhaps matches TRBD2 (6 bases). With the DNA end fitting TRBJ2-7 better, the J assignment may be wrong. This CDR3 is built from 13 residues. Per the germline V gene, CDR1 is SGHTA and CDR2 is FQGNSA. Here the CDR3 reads CASSWGVEYEQYF. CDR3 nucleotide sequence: TGTGCCAGCAGCTGGGGGGTAGAATACGAGCAGTACTTC.

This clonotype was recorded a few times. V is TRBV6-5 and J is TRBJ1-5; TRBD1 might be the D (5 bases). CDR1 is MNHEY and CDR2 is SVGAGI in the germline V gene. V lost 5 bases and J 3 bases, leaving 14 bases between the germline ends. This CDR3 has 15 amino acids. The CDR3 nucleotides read TGTGCCAGCAGTCCTTTTGACAGCCACAATCAGCCCCAGCATTTT. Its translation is CASSPFDSHNQPQHF.

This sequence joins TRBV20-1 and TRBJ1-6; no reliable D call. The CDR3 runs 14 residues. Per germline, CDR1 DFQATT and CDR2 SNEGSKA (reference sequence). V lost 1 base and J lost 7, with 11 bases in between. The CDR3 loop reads CSARAVASNSPLHF. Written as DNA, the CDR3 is TGCAGTGCTAGAGCGGTCGCCAGCAATTCACCCCTCCACTTT.

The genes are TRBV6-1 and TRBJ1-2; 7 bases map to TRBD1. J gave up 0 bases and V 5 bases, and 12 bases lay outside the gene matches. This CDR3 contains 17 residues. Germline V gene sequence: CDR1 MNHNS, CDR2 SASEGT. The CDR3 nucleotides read TGTGCCAGCAGTCCTCTCTTGACAGGGCGACCTAACTATGGCTACACCTTC. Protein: CASSPLLTGRPNYGYTF.

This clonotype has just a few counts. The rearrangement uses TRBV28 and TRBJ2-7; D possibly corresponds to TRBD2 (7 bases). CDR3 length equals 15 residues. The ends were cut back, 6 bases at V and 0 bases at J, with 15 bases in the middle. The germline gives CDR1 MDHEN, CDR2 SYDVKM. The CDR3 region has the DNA TGTGCCAGCAGGCCAGGGGAGGGTAGCTCCTACGAGCAGTACTTC. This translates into CASRPGEGSSYEQYF.

CDR3 amino acids: CASSQDMGSNNYGYTF. Written as DNA, the CDR3 is TGCGCCAGCAGCCAAGATATGGGCAGTAATAACTATGGCTACACCTTC. The V and J genes are TRBV4-3 and TRBJ1-2, with D hard to call. CDR3 length: 16 residues. V was clipped by 0 bases and J by 1 base, with 12 bases between them. The germline gives CDR1 LGHNA, CDR2 YSLEER.

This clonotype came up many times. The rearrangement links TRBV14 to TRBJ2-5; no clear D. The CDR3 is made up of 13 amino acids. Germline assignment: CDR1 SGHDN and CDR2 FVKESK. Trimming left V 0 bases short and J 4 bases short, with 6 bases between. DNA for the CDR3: TGTGCCAGCAGCCAAGAGATCGGAGAGACCCAGTACTTC. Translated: CASSQEIGETQYF.

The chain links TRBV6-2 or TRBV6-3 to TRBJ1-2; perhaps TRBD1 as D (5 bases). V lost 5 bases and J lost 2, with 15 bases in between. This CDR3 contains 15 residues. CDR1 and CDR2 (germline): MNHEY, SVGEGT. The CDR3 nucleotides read TGTGCCAGCAGTAAATGGGACGGTTTAAACTATGGCTACACCTTC. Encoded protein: CASSKWDGLNYGYTF.

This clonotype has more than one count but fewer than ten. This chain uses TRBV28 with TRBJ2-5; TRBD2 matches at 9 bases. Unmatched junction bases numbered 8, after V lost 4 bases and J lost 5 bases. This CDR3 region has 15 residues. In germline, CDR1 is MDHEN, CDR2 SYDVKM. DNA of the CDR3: TGTGCCAGCAGTTCCAACGGACTAGCGAGGGAGACCCAGTACTTC. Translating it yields CASSSNGLARETQYF.

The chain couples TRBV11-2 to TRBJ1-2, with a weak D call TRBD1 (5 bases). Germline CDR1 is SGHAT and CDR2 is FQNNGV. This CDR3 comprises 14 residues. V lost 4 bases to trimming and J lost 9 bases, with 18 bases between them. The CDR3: CASSSARGRTSYTF. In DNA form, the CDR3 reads TGTGCCAGCAGCTCCGCTCGGGGGAGAACGAGCTACACCTTC.

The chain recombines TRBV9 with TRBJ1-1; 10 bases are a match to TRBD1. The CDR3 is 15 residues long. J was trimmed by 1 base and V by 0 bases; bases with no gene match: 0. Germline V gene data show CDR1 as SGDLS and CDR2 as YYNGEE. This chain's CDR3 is CASSVGTGGNTEAFF. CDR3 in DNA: TGTGCCAGCAGCGTAGGGACAGGGGGGAACACTGAAGCTTTCTTT. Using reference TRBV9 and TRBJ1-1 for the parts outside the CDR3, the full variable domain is DSGVTQTPKHLITATGQRVTLRCSPRSGDLSVYWYQQSLDQGLQFLIQYYNGEERAKGNILERFSAQQFPDLHSELNLSSLELGDSALYFCASSVGTGGNTEAFFGQGTRLTVV.

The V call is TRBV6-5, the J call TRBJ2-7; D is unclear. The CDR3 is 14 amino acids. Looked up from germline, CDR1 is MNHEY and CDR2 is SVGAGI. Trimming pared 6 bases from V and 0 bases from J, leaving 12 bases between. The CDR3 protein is CASRMDLSSYEQYF. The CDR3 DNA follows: TGTGCCAGCAGGATGGACCTCTCCTCCTACGAGCAGTACTTC.